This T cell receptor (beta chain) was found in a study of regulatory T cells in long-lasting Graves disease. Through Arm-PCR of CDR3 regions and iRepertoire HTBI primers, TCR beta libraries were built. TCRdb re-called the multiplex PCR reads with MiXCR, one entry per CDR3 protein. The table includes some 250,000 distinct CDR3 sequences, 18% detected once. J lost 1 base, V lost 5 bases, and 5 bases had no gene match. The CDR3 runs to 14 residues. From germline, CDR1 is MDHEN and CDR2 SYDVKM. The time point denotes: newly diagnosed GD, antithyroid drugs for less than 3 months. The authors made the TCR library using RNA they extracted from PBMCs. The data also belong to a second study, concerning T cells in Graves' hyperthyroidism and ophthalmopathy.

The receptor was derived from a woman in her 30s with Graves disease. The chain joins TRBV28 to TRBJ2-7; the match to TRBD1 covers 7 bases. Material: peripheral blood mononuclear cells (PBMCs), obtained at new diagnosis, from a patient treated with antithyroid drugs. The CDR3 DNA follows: TGTGCCAGCAGTCTTGGACAGGAGTCCTACGAGCAGTACTTC. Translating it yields CASSLGQESYEQYF.